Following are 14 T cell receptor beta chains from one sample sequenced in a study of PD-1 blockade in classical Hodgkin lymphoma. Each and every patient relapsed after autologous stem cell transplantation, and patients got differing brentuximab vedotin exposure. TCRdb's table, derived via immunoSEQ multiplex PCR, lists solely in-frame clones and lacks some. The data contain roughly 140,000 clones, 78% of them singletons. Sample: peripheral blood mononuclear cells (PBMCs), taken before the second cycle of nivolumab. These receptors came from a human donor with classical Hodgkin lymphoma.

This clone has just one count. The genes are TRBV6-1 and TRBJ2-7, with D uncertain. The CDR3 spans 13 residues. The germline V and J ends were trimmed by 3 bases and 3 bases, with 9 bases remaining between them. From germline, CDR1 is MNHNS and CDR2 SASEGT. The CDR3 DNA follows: TGTGCCAGCAGTGAGCCCCCGGTCTACGAGCAGTACTTC. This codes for CASSEPPVYEQYF.

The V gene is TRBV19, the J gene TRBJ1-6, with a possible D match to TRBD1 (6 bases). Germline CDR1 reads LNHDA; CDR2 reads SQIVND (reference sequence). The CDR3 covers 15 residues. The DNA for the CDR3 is TGTGCAACCAGTCCGGGACAAAGAGATAATTCACCCCTCCACTTT. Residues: CATSPGQRDNSPLHF.

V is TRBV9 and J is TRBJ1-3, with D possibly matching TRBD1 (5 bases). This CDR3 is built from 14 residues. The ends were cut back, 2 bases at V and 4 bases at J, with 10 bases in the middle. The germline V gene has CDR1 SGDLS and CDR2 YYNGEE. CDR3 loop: CASSVRGSGNTIYF. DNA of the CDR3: TGTGCCAGCAGCGTCCGGGGGTCGGGAAACACCATATATTTT.

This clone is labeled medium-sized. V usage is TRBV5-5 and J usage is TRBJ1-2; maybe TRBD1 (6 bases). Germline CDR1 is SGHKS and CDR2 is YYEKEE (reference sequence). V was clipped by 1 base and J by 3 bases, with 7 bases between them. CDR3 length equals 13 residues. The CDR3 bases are TGTGCCAGCAGCTTGCAGGGGTACTATGGCTACACCTTC. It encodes CASSLQGYYGYTF. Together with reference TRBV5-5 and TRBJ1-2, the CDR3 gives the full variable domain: DAGVTQSPTHLIKTRGQQVTLRCSPISGHKSVSWYQQVLGQGPQFIFQYYEKEERGRGNFPDRFSARQFPNYSSELNVNALLLGDSALYLCASSLQGYYGYTFGSGTRLTVV.

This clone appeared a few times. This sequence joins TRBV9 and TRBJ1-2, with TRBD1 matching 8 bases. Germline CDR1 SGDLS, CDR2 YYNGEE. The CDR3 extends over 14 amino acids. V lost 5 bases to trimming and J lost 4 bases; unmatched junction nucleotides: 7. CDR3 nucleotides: TGTGCCAGCAGTGGGGGACAGGTCGCCTATGGCTACACCTTC. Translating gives CASSGGQVAYGYTF.

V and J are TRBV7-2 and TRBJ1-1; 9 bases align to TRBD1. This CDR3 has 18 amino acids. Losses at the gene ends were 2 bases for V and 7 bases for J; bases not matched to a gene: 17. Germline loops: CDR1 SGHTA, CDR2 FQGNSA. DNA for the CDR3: TGTGCCAGCAGCTTAAAGGGGGCACCACAGGGGGCCTTACATGAAGCTTTCTTT. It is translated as CASSLKGAPQGALHEAFF.

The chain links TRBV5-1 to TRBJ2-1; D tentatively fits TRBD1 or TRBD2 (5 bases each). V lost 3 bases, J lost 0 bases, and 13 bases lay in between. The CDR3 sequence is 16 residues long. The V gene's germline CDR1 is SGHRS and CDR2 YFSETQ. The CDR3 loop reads CASSWRSGSSYNEQFF. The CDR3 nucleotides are TGCGCCAGCAGCTGGCGGTCAGGGAGCTCCTACAATGAGCAGTTCTTC.

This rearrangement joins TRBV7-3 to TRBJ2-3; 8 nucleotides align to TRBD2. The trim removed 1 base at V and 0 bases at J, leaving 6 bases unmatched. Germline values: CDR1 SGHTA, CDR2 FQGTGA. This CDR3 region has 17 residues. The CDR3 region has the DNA TGTGCCAGCAGCTTAAGGGCCAGCGGGGGAAGCACAGATACGCAGTATTTT. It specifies CASSLRASGGSTDTQYF.

CDR3: CASSLMGQPGNTIYF. CDR3 nucleotides: TGCGCCAGCAGCTTGATGGGACAACCTGGAAACACCATATATTTT. V is TRBV5-1 and J is TRBJ1-3; D possibly corresponds to TRBD1 (6 bases). The germline CDR1 and CDR2 sequences are SGHRS and YFSETQ. V was cut by 1 base and J by 2 bases, with 10 bases left in between. The CDR3 runs 15 residues.

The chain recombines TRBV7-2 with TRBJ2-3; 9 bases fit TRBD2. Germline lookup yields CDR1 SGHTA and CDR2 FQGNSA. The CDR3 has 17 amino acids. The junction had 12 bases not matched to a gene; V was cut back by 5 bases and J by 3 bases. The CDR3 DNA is TGTGCCAGCAGCCGAACCAGGGGCGGGGGGGCGACAGATACGCAGTATTTT. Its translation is CASSRTRGGGATDTQYF.

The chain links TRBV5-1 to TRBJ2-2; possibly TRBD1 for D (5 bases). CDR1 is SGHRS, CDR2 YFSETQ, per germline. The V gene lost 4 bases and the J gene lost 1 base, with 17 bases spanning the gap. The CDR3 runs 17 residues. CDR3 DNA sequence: TGCGCCAGCAGCCCTTCCTACAGGCTCAGGAACACCGGGGAGCTGTTTTTT. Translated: CASSPSYRLRNTGELFF. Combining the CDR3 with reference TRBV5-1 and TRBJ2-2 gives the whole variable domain KAGVTQTPRYLIKTRGQQVTLSCSPISGHRSVSWYQQTPGQGLQFLFEYFSETQRNKGNFPGRFSGRQFSNSRSEMNVSTLELGDSALYLCASSPSYRLRNTGELFFGEGSRLTVL.

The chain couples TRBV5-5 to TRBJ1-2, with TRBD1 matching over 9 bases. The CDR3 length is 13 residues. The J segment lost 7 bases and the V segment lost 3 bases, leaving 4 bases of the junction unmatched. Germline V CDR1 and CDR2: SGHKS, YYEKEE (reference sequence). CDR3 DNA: TGTGCCAGCAGCTCCACAGGGGGCGTTGGCTACACCTTC. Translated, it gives CASSSTGGVGYTF.

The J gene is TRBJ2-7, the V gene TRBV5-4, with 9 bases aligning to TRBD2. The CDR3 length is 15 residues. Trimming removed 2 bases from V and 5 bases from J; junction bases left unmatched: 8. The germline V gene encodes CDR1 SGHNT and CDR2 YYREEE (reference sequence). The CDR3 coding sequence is TGTGCCAGCAGCTTCGCTAGCGGGGCCCGGAACGAGCAGTACTTC. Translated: CASSFASGARNEQYF.

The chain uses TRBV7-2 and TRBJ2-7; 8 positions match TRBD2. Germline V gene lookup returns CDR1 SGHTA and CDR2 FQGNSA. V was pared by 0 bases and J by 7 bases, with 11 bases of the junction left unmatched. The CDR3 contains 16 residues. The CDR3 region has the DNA TGTGCCAGCAGCTTAGCCCAACCGGGAGGGCCTAGAGAGCAGTACTTC. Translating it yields CASSLAQPGGPREQYF. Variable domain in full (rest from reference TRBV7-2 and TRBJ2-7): GAGVSQSPSNKVTEKGKDVELRCDPISGHTALYWYRQSLGQGLEFLIYFQGNSAPDKSGLPSDRFSAERTGGSVSTLTIQRTQQEDSAVYLCASSLAQPGGPREQYFGPGTRLTVT.